This TCR beta chain originates from a study of blood T cells in healthy people across ages. Primed by a sample-barcoded 5' primer and a J-beta primer mix, a second PCR proceeded for roughly 7 to 12 cycles. No fewer than 3 million CDR3-containing paired-end reads came from each sample. TCRdb passed the 5' RACE reads through MiXCR, listing each CDR3 protein once. The sample records about 930,000 distinct CDR3 sequences, about 27% being singletons. The authors drew around 9.4 milliliters of peripheral blood from each donor. Trimming took 6 bases from V and 5 from J; bases not matched to a gene: 13. Germline CDR1 reads SGHRS; CDR2 reads YFSETQ. The CDR3 has 15 amino acids. This same sample was also taken into another study, of T cells of mothers and their children. That investigation notes: A few healthy Caucasian mothers and their six children were the donors. Mothers and children who were related shared slightly more overlap than unrelated pairs, but not significantly more.

Sequenced sample: blood. The chain recombines TRBV5-1 with TRBJ2-5; 7 nucleotides align to TRBD2. The sequence was obtained from a woman aged 35 to 49 in good health. DNA of the CDR3: TGCGCCAGCATCCCTGGGGGGGGAGCCTCTGAGACCCAGTACTTC. Its protein product is CASIPGGGASETQYF. Full variable domain (rest looked up from reference TRBV5-1 and TRBJ2-5): KAGVTQTPRYLIKTRGQQVTLSCSPISGHRSVSWYQQTPGQGLQFLFEYFSETQRNKGNFPGRFSGRQFSNSRSEMNVSTLELGDSALYLCASIPGGGASETQYFGPGTRLLVL.